This TCR beta chain was identified in a study of cytomegalovirus exposure and HLA in healthy donors (dated by TCRdb to about 2017). Describing the broader study: An earlier analysis of 587 of the donors reported approximately 290 Gb of sequence data and 117 million unique TCR beta sequences from 150 million to 200 million T cells. Alongside the repertoire data, information on donor age, sex, ethnicity and CMV serostatus was compiled. The study aimed to test whether cataloging public T cell receptors could reveal signatures of past pathogen exposure. In the later analysis, no new phenotypic data were used to find candidate immune exposures; instead, reliance was placed on TCR beta sequences and their occurrence across donors. Among 300 to 500 genotyped donors of the cohort, an average of around 250,000 unique TCR beta nucleotide sequences was sequenced per donor, of which about 20% were non-productive. In a later analysis, previously published TCR beta repertoires from 600 to 850 donors were re-analyzed and high-resolution HLA genotyping was added so that TCR occurrence patterns could be studied. Typing coverage differed by locus: A, B, C, DRB1 and DQB1 were typed in roughly 620-630 donors, DQA1 in 500 to 550, DPA1 in around 580, and DPB1 in roughly 450. A later genetic analysis used genome-wide SNP genotypes for about 55% of the 666 donors, treating that subset as a discovery cohort. To predict cytomegalovirus infection status, the study combined high-throughput TCR immunosequencing, statistical association of individual TCRs with disease status, and machine learning. An early release covering roughly 640 HLA-typed donors comprised 300 to 350 gigabases of sequencing data and tens of millions of unique TCR sequences. The genetic ancestry cluster associated with self-reported Caucasian donors included around four fifths of the 300 to 450 genotyped donors. In an earlier analysis of several hundred of the donors, high-throughput TCR beta sequencing was used to judge whether each TCR beta V gene segment behaved as functional or pseudogenic. Roughly 5 DR-DQ haplotypes were handled as single units for association and clustering, since linkage in the cohort was strong. Besides the first cohort of more than 650 subjects, a separate validation cohort made up of roughly 130 different subjects was used. HLA typing covered class I and class II loci at four-digit resolution. The study profiled the T cell repertoires of fewer than 850 subjects by immunosequencing and related them to cytomegalovirus serostatus. All discovery cohort repertoires had been generated using a single sequencing platform.

Inclusive of the bounding cysteine and phenylalanine, the CDR3 is 13 residues long. The retained sequence is limited to the CDR3, 39 bases, with the frame set at the first base. The junction shows trimming of 4 bases on V and 1 base on J, plus 8 bases between the germline ends. CDR1 SGHDT and CDR2 YYEEEE were looked up in the germline V gene. Library construction relied on the immunoSEQ multiplex PCR assay. A mixture of 60 forward primers for TCR Vbeta segments and 13 reverse primers for TCR Jbeta segments was used in the multiplex PCR. The CDR3 region of rearranged TCR beta genes was amplified from genomic DNA with a multiplex PCR assay. On the Illumina HiSeq System, the amplified TCR beta libraries were sequenced as 87-base-pair reads. In the source study's methods: A later analysis counted tens of millions of unique TCR beta chains across the 650 to 700 repertoires, and roughly 10 million of these chains were shared by at least two donors. Raw reads were error-corrected and collapsed into unique sequences by a nearest-neighbor algorithm in which closely related sequences were merged to remove PCR and sequencing errors. CDR3 sequences were aligned to IMGT reference sequences to assign V, D and J gene segments. Each retained sequence needed at least a six-nucleotide match to both a V gene segment and a J gene segment. Rearrangements were called productive when the CDR3 lacked stop codons and stayed in frame with V and J; all others were non-productive. Following IMGT convention, CDR3 was defined as the stretch from the second conserved V-encoded cysteine to the conserved J-encoded phenylalanine. In an earlier analysis of 550 to 650 of the donors, sequences lacking an unambiguous match to a single V gene segment were excluded. An earlier analysis of 450 to 650 of the donors called V segments functional above 56.7% productive rearrangements and segregating when the between-donor standard deviation exceeded 5%. A statistical classification framework was developed to diagnose cytomegalovirus status using the catalog of TCR beta chain sequences. V and J gene assignment, in a later analysis, came from comparing TCR nucleotide sequences with IMGT/GENE-DB human TR gene sequences. Using the TCRdist pipeline, a later analysis assigned CDR3 sequences along with most-parsimonious VDJ recombination scenarios. In a later analysis, each TCR beta chain was defined by its CDR3 amino acid sequence together with its V-gene family, and reads lacking a unique V-gene family were excluded. In a later analysis, around 600 highly shared, low-generation-probability nucleotide sequences were removed to address suspected cross-contamination and a sequencing artifact. In a later analysis, a clonal expansion index was calculated for each public chain from normalized within-repertoire ranks of inferred template counts. Generation probabilities in a later analysis came from a VDJ recombination model fitted to out-of-frame rearrangements, and those results were checked against IGoR. In a later analysis, hypergeometric tests were used to score TCR-TCR, TCR-HLA and TCR-CMV co-occurrence, with a repertoire-size bias correction applied to TCR pairs. To estimate false discovery rates, a later analysis permuted the HLA or CMV assignments 20 times. In a later analysis, co-occurring TCRs were grouped using DBSCAN, and TCRdist sequence similarity was added for clustering within HLA-allele-positive subsets. Co-occurrence clustering excluded repertoires with fewer than 30,000 or more than 120,000 public chains, plus five with anomalous nucleotide sharing. TCRdb's version of the immuneACCESS table is confined to in-frame rearrangements and falls short of the full clone set. An unresolved V gene accounts for under half of the shortfall where checked; the remainder is of unknown origin. Clone size and V and J calls were adopted from that table, with D and trimming inferred from the DNA. A total of around 150,000 clones appear in this sample, 8.9% of them only once. The ten biggest clones cover approximately 7.5% of the sample.

In total, approximately 610 healthy bone marrow donors made up the cohort. At the time of sampling, all cohort members were nominally healthy, though unrecorded immune exposures were likely present. The donor tested CMV seropositive, placing the donor among the 289 seropositive members of the cohort. Each donor provided a peripheral blood sample, and peripheral blood mononuclear cells were used for TCR beta sequencing. The Qiagen DNeasy Blood Extraction Kit was used to extract genomic DNA from the blood cell samples. The sample holds a few counts of this clone. What this receptor recognizes is not known. No quality values exist for individual bases; no much larger clone is one base distant. What the study reported, not specific to this receptor: V-gene and J-gene trimming of TCR beta chains was associated with a missense DCLRE1C variant in a later genetic analysis, and the association was replicated in an independent cohort. Because the 87-base-pair reads could not distinguish some IMGT-functional V segments, including TRBV6-2 and TRBV6-3, those segments were excluded. Because some donors lacked HLA typing at each locus, the association tests relied only on the typed subset. Correlated functional status among segregating V segments might reflect linkage disequilibrium, but an unknown experimental factor could not be ruled out. The classifier was reported to diagnose cytomegalovirus status with high specificity and sensitivity in both the original cohort and the validation cohort. It was suggested by the authors that the approach could potentially be generalized to other disease states and immunological phenotypes. While some public TCRs were present in many individuals, most TCR sequences turned up only very rarely across donors. In a later analysis, TCR association rates were found to vary across HLA loci, with the most associated TCRs seen for DRB1 alleles and the fewest for HLA-C alleles. A total of some 180 TCR beta chains were listed by the study as associated with cytomegalovirus. A cluster of highly shared sequence variants was judged likely to represent a technical artifact of the sequencing pipeline. In a later analysis, HLA-associated TCR beta chains were found to be more clonally expanded and to have lower generation probabilities than equally common non-associated chains. According to a later analysis, parvovirus B19, influenza, CMV and Epstein-Barr virus appeared linked to several top co-occurrence clusters. Immune exposure information for the cohort was limited to CMV serostatus. Because counts were too low, approximately 18 rarely observed V segments, including chromosome 9 orphons, were excluded from the earlier analysis of under 650 of the donors. When HLA alleles, especially DR and DQ, strongly co-occurred, TCR associations were difficult to assign to individual alleles. Specific HLA alleles were associated with 18,000 or so TCR beta sequences at a false discovery rate of 0.05 in a later analysis. The cohort was sequenced for TCR beta chains only, and without alpha or paired-chain data the features that could be detected were limited. The presence/absence analyses assumed that sequencing depth was roughly uniform across donors, and that assumption may not be true. A few of the identified cytomegalovirus-associated TCR beta chains were confirmed in vitro to be specific for cytomegalovirus antigens. According to a later analysis, most CMV-associated TCR beta chains appeared to be HLA-restricted, and the HLA associations seemed to be driven largely by CMV exposure. An earlier analysis of approximately 530 of the donors showed that most TCR beta V segments appeared in productive rearrangements either about 90% or about 30% of the time, which broadly matched IMGT annotations. According to a later genetic analysis, donors in an Asian-associated ancestry cluster had fewer N-insertions in productive TCRs than the roughly 700-donor mean. A further reported finding was that TCR beta sequences accurately predicted the HLA-A and HLA-B alleles for most subjects in the first cohort.

The sample taken for sequencing was PBMCs. This sequence originates from a middle-aged woman in good health and CMV-seropositive. The chain links TRBV5-6 with TRBJ2-5; TRBD1 is possibly the D segment (6 matching bases). The CDR3 has the sequence CASSGTTQETQYF. Read as DNA, the sequence is TGTGCCAGCAGCGGGACAACCCAAGAGACCCAGTACTTC.